The rows below give T cell receptor beta chains drawn from one sample of a study of graft-versus-host responses after intestinal transplantation. The assay was immunoSEQ multiplex PCR, and TCRdb's table has in-frame clones only and misses some. Of approximately 9,600 clones listed, 80% to 95% are singletons. The specimen comprised PBMCs, sampled around 43 days after intestinal transplantation. All receptors come from a human patient who received an intestinal transplant, so some T cells may come from the graft donor. Each CDR3 is given with its conserved first and last residue. The order of the fields is J gene, D gene, clone size, V gene, CDR3 DNA, CDR3 protein. The D gene is left open where the match is weak. Expanded clones are given a class, and other clones once, few, many or no size at all.

J: TRBJ1-2
D: TRBD1
size: .
V: TRBV5-4
DNA: TGTGCCAGCAGCTTACCGGGACAGGGGGAAAACTATGGCTACACCTTC
CDR3: CASSLPGQGENYGYTF

J: TRBJ2-7
D: .
size: .
V: TRBV10-3
DNA: TGTGCCATCAGTGAGTCGTTCCCCGACGAGCAGTACTTC
CDR3: CAISESFPDEQYF

J: TRBJ1-3
D: TRBD1
size: .
V: TRBV9
DNA: TGTGCCAGCAGCGCACCCGGGACAGATACACCCTCTGGAAACACCATATATTTT
CDR3: CASSAPGTDTPSGNTIYF

J: TRBJ1-1
D: TRBD1
size: .
V: TRBV6-6
DNA: TGTGCCAGCAGCCAACCGACAGGGGGCTGGGCTTTCTTT
CDR3: CASSQPTGGWAFF

J: TRBJ2-1
D: .
size: .
V: TRBV6-1
DNA: TGTGCCAGCATTGGGGCCGGCACAGTGTTAGGGCAGTTCTTC
CDR3: CASIGAGTVLGQFF

J: TRBJ1-2
D: TRBD1
size: .
V: TRBV6-5
DNA: TGTGCCAGCAGTTTCCGGGACAGGGTATATGGCTACACCTTC
CDR3: CASSFRDRVYGYTF

J: TRBJ2-7
D: .
size: .
V: TRBV7-6
DNA: TGTGCCAGCAGCCCTGCCCGCGACGGAGCCTACGAGCAGTACTTC
CDR3: CASSPARDGAYEQYF

J: TRBJ2-1
D: TRBD2
size: .
V: TRBV10-1
DNA: TGCGCCAGCAGTGACCACCGGACTAGCGGGGCACACAATGAGCAGTTCTTC
CDR3: CASSDHRTSGAHNEQFF

J: TRBJ2-7
D: TRBD2
size: .
V: TRBV6-6
DNA: TGTGCCAGCAGTTACCTTGGGGGGGGTCTACCCTACGAGCAGTACTTC
CDR3: CASSYLGGGLPYEQYF

J: TRBJ2-7
D: .
size: .
V: TRBV5-8
DNA: TGTGCCAGCAGCACCGGACCTTACGAGCAGTACTTC
CDR3: CASSTGPYEQYF

J: TRBJ1-1
D: TRBD1
size: .
V: TRBV5-1
DNA: TGCGCCAGCAGCTTCCGACAGGGGGCCGACGGCACTGAAGCTTTCTTT
CDR3: CASSFRQGADGTEAFF

J: TRBJ2-5
D: TRBD2
size: .
V: TRBV7-2
DNA: TGTGCCAGCAGCCGGACTAGCGGGGTGACGGAGACCCAGTACTTC
CDR3: CASSRTSGVTETQYF

J: TRBJ2-5
D: TRBD2
size: .
V: TRBV7-2
DNA: TGTGCCAGCAGCCGGAGGACTAGCGGCCAAGAGACCCAGTACTTC
CDR3: CASSRRTSGQETQYF

J: TRBJ1-1
D: TRBD1
size: .
V: TRBV5-6
DNA: TGTGCCAGCAGCCCCACAGGGGGGGCTGAAGCTTTCTTT
CDR3: CASSPTGGAEAFF

J: TRBJ2-7
D: .
size: .
V: TRBV5-6
DNA: TGTGCCAGCAGCTTAAGGTTGTATCGGGAGCAGTACTTC
CDR3: CASSLRLYREQYF

J: TRBJ2-1
D: .
size: .
V: TRBV6-4
DNA: TGTGCCAGCAGTGACTCGGACAACAATGAGCAGTTCTTC
CDR3: CASSDSDNNEQFF

J: TRBJ1-4
D: .
size: once
V: TRBV13
DNA: TGTGCCAGCAGCTTATTTTCCGATGGCTTTCGGAATGAAAAACTGTTTTTT
CDR3: CASSLFSDGFRNEKLFF

J: TRBJ2-6
D: .
size: few
V: TRBV6-4
DNA: TGTGCCAGCAGTGAGGGGGTCGGGGCCAACGTCCTGACTTTC
CDR3: CASSEGVGANVLTF

J: TRBJ1-1
D: .
size: .
V: TRBV6-5
DNA: TGTGCCAGCAGTTACGGGGCGGGGGCCCTGGGGACTGAAGCTTTCTTT
CDR3: CASSYGAGALGTEAFF

J: TRBJ1-6
D: TRBD1
size: .
V: TRBV29-1
DNA: TGCAGCGTTGCAGGGGGCGACGGTTCACCCCTCCACTTT
CDR3: CSVAGGDGSPLHF

J: TRBJ2-2
D: .
size: .
V: TRBV9
DNA: TGTGCCACAGGGACGGAGGGTAGGACCGGGGAGCTGTTTTTT
CDR3: CATGTEGRTGELFF

J: TRBJ1-2
D: .
size: once
V: TRBV19
DNA: TGTGCCTGTCAGAGGGGCTATGGCTACACCTTC
CDR3: CACQRGYGYTF

J: TRBJ1-1
D: TRBD1
size: once
V: TRBV9
DNA: TGTGCCAGCAGCCCCCAGGGGGATGAAGCTTTCTTT
CDR3: CASSPQGDEAFF

J: TRBJ2-2
D: .
size: .
V: TRBV28
DNA: TGTGCCAGCAGCTTAACCGGGTCCCCTGGAACCGGGGAGCTGTTTTTT
CDR3: CASSLTGSPGTGELFF

J: TRBJ2-7
D: .
size: once
V: TRBV29-1
DNA: TGCAGCGTTGATCTCAGGGGCCCCTCATACGAGCAGTACTTC
CDR3: CSVDLRGPSYEQYF

J: TRBJ1-6
D: .
size: .
V: TRBV6-1
DNA: TGTGCCAGCAGTGAGGGGACTCTTTGGTCACCCCTCCACTTT
CDR3: CASSEGTLWSPLHF

J: TRBJ1-2
D: TRBD1
size: .
V: TRBV29-1
DNA: TGCAGCGTACCAACAGGGGACTATGGCTACACCTTC
CDR3: CSVPTGDYGYTF

J: TRBJ1-2
D: .
size: .
V: TRBV4-1
DNA: TGCGCCAGCAGCCAAGTATCCCGAGGGGGTACTCTTGGATCTAACTATGGCTACACCTTC
CDR3: CASSQVSRGGTLGSNYGYTF

J: TRBJ2-2
D: .
size: .
V: TRBV5-1
DNA: TGCGCCAGCAGCTTTCGCGGCGGAGGGATTACCGGGGAGCTGTTTTTT
CDR3: CASSFRGGGITGELFF

J: TRBJ2-7
D: .
size: .
V: TRBV4-1
DNA: TGCGCCAGCAGCCAAGATATTAGCTCCTACGAGCAGTACTTC
CDR3: CASSQDISSYEQYF

J: TRBJ2-7
D: TRBD2
size: once
V: TRBV5-1
DNA: TGCGCCAGAACCTCCACCGAGGGACTAGCGGGGCCCTACGAGCAGTACTTC
CDR3: CARTSTEGLAGPYEQYF

J: TRBJ2-3
D: .
size: once
V: TRBV10-1
DNA: TGCGCCAGCGGCGGCGTTTCCACAGATACGCAGTATTTT
CDR3: CASGGVSTDTQYF

J: TRBJ1-3
D: .
size: .
V: TRBV6-5
DNA: TGTGCCAGCAGTTACTCGGGGGCAGGCTCTGGAAACACCATATATTTT
CDR3: CASSYSGAGSGNTIYF

J: TRBJ1-1
D: TRBD1
size: .
V: TRBV5-6
DNA: TGTGCCAGCAGCTCTGGGACAGGGGTGCCTAATGAAGCTTTCTTT
CDR3: CASSSGTGVPNEAFF

J: TRBJ2-5
D: .
size: .
V: TRBV6-6
DNA: TGTGCCAGCAGTTCCCCGCGGGGGCTGCGGGAGACCCAGTACTTC
CDR3: CASSSPRGLRETQYF

J: TRBJ2-7
D: .
size: .
V: TRBV5-5
DNA: TGTGCCAGCAGCTTGGTGTGGGGTGCAGGCCTTAACGAGCAGTACTTC
CDR3: CASSLVWGAGLNEQYF

J: TRBJ1-4
D: TRBD1
size: .
V: TRBV2
DNA: TGTGCCAGCAACCCACAGGGGTCCTATGAAAAACTGTTTTTT
CDR3: CASNPQGSYEKLFF

J: TRBJ2-3
D: TRBD2
size: .
V: TRBV4-1
DNA: TGCGCCAGCAGCCAACATCGGACTAGCGGGACTAGCACAGATACGCAGTATTTT
CDR3: CASSQHRTSGTSTDTQYF

J: TRBJ1-3
D: TRBD1
size: .
V: TRBV5-1
DNA: TGCGCCAGCAGGAACGACAGGGGGCCTGGAAACACCACATATTTT
CDR3: CASRNDRGPGNTTYF

J: TRBJ1-3
D: TRBD1
size: .
V: TRBV7-9
DNA: TGTGCCAAACAGGGGAGCTCTGGAAACACCATATATTTT
CDR3: CAKQGSSGNTIYF